Below are 20 T cell receptor beta chains sequenced from a single sample in a study of shared clonotypes between healthy human individuals. Data came from immunoSEQ multiplex PCR; TCRdb stores just in-frame clones and leaves some out. The sample consists of 2,100,000 or so clones, 90% to 97% of them appearing once. Sequenced sample: naive CD4+ T cells sorted from blood. Subset in this sample: CD45RA+ positively selected. The receptors come from a man aged 18 to 35 in good health.

V and J are TRBV18 and TRBJ2-1; D is uncertain. The CDR3 contains 17 residues. Trimming pared 1 base from V and 0 bases from J, leaving 13 bases between. CDR1 is KGHSH, CDR2 LQKENI, per germline. CDR3 protein: CASSPRLIADSYNEQFF. The CDR3 DNA sequence: TGTGCCAGCTCACCACGGCTGATCGCAGACTCCTACAATGAGCAGTTCTTC.

V gene TRBV10-3 combines with J gene TRBJ1-6, with D uncertain. V lost 4 bases, J lost 5 bases, and 9 bases lay in between. There are 14 residues in the CDR3. CDR1 is ENHRY and CDR2 is SYGVKD in the germline V gene. The CDR3 sequence: CAISGDSDNSPLHF. CDR3 in DNA: TGTGCCATCAGTGGGGATTCGGATAATTCACCCCTCCACTTT.

The chain joins TRBV6-1 to TRBJ2-5, with D possibly TRBD1 on 7 matching bases. Germline values: CDR1 MNHNS, CDR2 SASEGT. V was shortened by 0 bases and J by 5 bases, with 10 bases between the two germline ends. The CDR3 runs 14 residues. CDR3 in amino acids: CASSEAAGGETQYF. In nucleotides, the CDR3 is TGTGCCAGCAGTGAAGCTGCAGGGGGGGAGACCCAGTACTTC.

CDR3 in amino acids: CASSVHRTDTQYF. CDR3 nucleotides: TGTGCCAGCAGCGTACATCGCACAGATACGCAGTATTTT. The rearrangement joins TRBV9 to TRBJ2-3, with D unresolved. Trimming took 1 base from V and 1 from J, leaving 4 bases between them. Germline values: CDR1 SGDLS, CDR2 YYNGEE. This CDR3 is 13 amino acids long.

The chain carries TRBV29-1 and TRBJ2-5, with D unresolved. Trimming shortened V by 2 bases and J by 4 bases, and 8 bases separated the two germline ends. The CDR3 has 12 residues. Germline V CDR1 and CDR2: SQVTM, ANQGSEA. The CDR3: CSVERFLETQYF. CDR3 sequence (DNA): TGCAGCGTTGAAAGGTTCTTAGAGACCCAGTACTTC.

The chain has TRBV6-1 and TRBJ2-7; D is perhaps TRBD2 (5 bases). The CDR3 loop spans 12 amino acids. CDR1 and CDR2 from the germline V gene are MNHNS and SASEGT. Trimming pared 8 bases from V and 2 bases from J, leaving 10 bases between. The CDR3 region has the DNA TGTGCCAGCGGGAGTGGGCCCTACGAGCAGTACTTC. This translates into CASGSGPYEQYF.

V is TRBV5-1 and J is TRBJ2-6; D is perhaps TRBD1 (6 bases). Germline loops: CDR1 SGHRS, CDR2 YFSETQ. V was pared by 4 bases and J by 2 bases, with 13 bases between. The CDR3 has 16 residues. CDR3 residues: CASSPIGQTGANVLTF. The CDR3 coding sequence is TGCGCCAGCAGCCCTATTGGACAGACTGGGGCCAACGTCCTGACTTTC.

This clone was detected only once. This chain uses TRBV6-5 with TRBJ2-7; 14 bases agree with TRBD2. The CDR3 is made up of 14 amino acids. With V trimmed by 6 bases and J by 6 bases, 4 bases remained unmatched. The V gene's germline CDR1 is MNHEY and CDR2 SVGAGI. The CDR3 sequence: CASRSGLAGVEQYF. CDR3 bases: TGTGCCAGCAGATCGGGACTAGCGGGAGTCGAGCAGTACTTC.

The rearrangement joins TRBV5-1 to TRBJ1-1; D is perhaps TRBD1 (5 bases). V was clipped by 3 bases and J by 2 bases, with 14 bases between them. This CDR3 is 15 amino acids long. Germline-derived CDR1 and CDR2 are SGHRS and YFSETQ. In DNA form, the CDR3 reads TGCGCCAGCAGCTCCTCCTGGGGCCTAAACACTGAAGCTTTCTTT. Its translation is CASSSSWGLNTEAFF. The variable domain in full, with the rest retrieved from reference TRBV5-1 and TRBJ1-1, is KAGVTQTPRYLIKTRGQQVTLSCSPISGHRSVSWYQQTPGQGLQFLFEYFSETQRNKGNFPGRFSGRQFSNSRSEMNVSTLELGDSALYLCASSSSWGLNTEAFFGQGTRLTVV.

The V gene is TRBV6-1, the J gene TRBJ1-1, with a possible D match to TRBD1 (6 bases). V was clipped by 4 bases and J by 4 bases, with 16 bases between them. CDR1 and CDR2 from the germline V gene are MNHNS and SASEGT. The CDR3 loop spans 15 amino acids. CDR3 region: CASSAAGTGSTEAFF. CDR3 bases: TGTGCCAGCAGTGCGGCCGGAACAGGGAGCACTGAAGCTTTCTTT.

This clone has a single count. This chain links TRBV5-4 with TRBJ2-4, with TRBD2 matching 14 bases. The ends lost 7 bases at V and 1 base at J; junction bases unmatched: 7. Germline-derived CDR1 and CDR2 are SGHNT and YYREEE (reference sequence). CDR3 length: 17 residues. This chain's CDR3 is CASQRTSGRLAKNIQYF. DNA for the CDR3: TGTGCCAGCCAAAGGACTAGCGGGAGGCTCGCCAAAAACATTCAGTACTTC.

The genes are TRBV5-6 and TRBJ1-2; D ambiguous. Trimming removed 1 base from V and 5 bases from J, with 6 bases in between. The germline V gene has CDR1 SGHDT and CDR2 YYEEEE. This CDR3 is built from 12 residues. CDR3 bases: TGTGCCAGCAGCTTGTCGGAGTATGGCTACACCTTC. It encodes CASSLSEYGYTF.

The chain employs TRBV10-3 and TRBJ2-7; the D gene is possibly TRBD1 (5 bases). V lost 10 bases and J 2 bases, leaving 12 bases between the germline ends. Germline CDR1 is ENHRY and CDR2 is SYGVKD. The CDR3 spans 12 residues. The CDR3 sequence is CATAQVAYEQYF. CDR3 in DNA: TGTGCCACCGCACAGGTGGCCTACGAGCAGTACTTC.

V is TRBV5-4 and J is TRBJ1-3; 7 bases align to TRBD1. Germline loops: CDR1 SGHNT, CDR2 YYREEE (reference sequence). This CDR3 has 16 amino acids. The junction had 11 bases not matched to a gene; V was cut back by 4 bases and J by 4 bases. The CDR3 region has the DNA TGTGCCAGCAGCCCAGGACAGGAGGCCTTCGGAAACACCATATATTTT. It is translated as CASSPGQEAFGNTIYF.

The gene calls are TRBV12-5 and TRBJ2-2; unclear D gene. The CDR3 consists of 11 residues. V lost 3 bases and J lost 7, with 3 bases in between. Germline V gene sequence: CDR1 LGHNT, CDR2 FRNRAP. CDR3 DNA sequence: TGTGCTAGTGGTTTCGACGGGGAGCTGTTTTTT. This encodes CASGFDGELFF.

The DNA of the CDR3 is TGCGCCAGCAGCTTGGTGACTAGCGGGGCCAGCTCCTACAATGAGCAGTTCTTC. It yields the protein CASSLVTSGASSYNEQFF. V gene TRBV5-1 combines with J gene TRBJ2-1, with 11 bases lining up with TRBD2. CDR1 is SGHRS and CDR2 is YFSETQ in the germline V gene. The J segment lost 0 bases and the V segment lost 0 bases, leaving 5 bases of the junction unmatched. The CDR3 sequence is 18 residues long.

The count of this clone is one. The CDR3 DNA reads as TGTGCCAGCTCGTCCCAGGGCGGAGATCAGCCCCAGCATTTT. It is translated as CASSSQGGDQPQHF. This chain uses TRBV18 with TRBJ1-5, with a possible D match to TRBD1 (5 bases). This CDR3 has 14 residues. V was pared by 6 bases and J by 5 bases, with 14 bases between. CDR1 and CDR2 from the germline V gene are KGHSH and LQKENI.

The CDR3 here is CATSRDAGVYNEQFF. CDR3 in DNA: TGTGCCACCAGCAGAGATGCAGGGGTCTACAATGAGCAGTTCTTC. The rearrangement links TRBV15 to TRBJ2-1, with a possible D match to TRBD1 (6 bases). The ends were cut back, 0 bases at V and 3 bases at J, with 9 bases in the middle. The CDR3 is 15 residues long. Per the germline V gene, CDR1 is LNHNV and CDR2 is YYDKDF (reference sequence).

The V and J genes are TRBV2 and TRBJ2-1, with D unclear. CDR3 length: 11 amino acids. Trimming took off 2 bases at V and 11 bases at J, with 7 bases between the two ends. Germline V gene lookup returns CDR1 SNHLY and CDR2 FYNNEI. The CDR3 nucleotides read TGTGCCAGCAGTGAACCCCCACAGCAGTTCTTC. Its translation: CASSEPPQQFF.

This chain connects TRBV18 to TRBJ2-1; unclear D gene. Trimming pared 6 bases from V and 0 bases from J, leaving 12 bases between. CDR1 is KGHSH and CDR2 is LQKENI in the germline V gene. The CDR3 extends over 15 amino acids. The CDR3 coding sequence is TGTGCCAGCTCGACGGCCCAGCTCTCCTACAATGAGCAGTTCTTC. This gives the protein CASSTAQLSYNEQFF.